The T cell receptor (beta chain) under discussion was sequenced for a study of shared clonotypes between healthy human individuals. Study conclusions and caveats: The study generally estimated greater richness for naive than memory subsets.

The CDR3 extends over 16 amino acids. Germline CDR1 is MDHEN and CDR2 is SYDVKM. V gave up 5 bases and J gave up 8 bases, with 19 bases separating them. Using immunoSEQ multiplex PCR, the repertoire was profiled, and TCRdb retains in-frame clones only, with some absent. The sample consists of 2,500,000 or so clones, approximately 92% of them appearing once. Of note for this clone: Its antigen is unknown.

This receptor was taken from a young man in good health. This chain connects TRBV28 to TRBJ1-6; possible D gene TRBD1, 6 bases. Sequencing input: naive CD4+ T cells sorted from blood. The subset was: CD45RA+ positively selected. The CDR3 DNA reads as TGTGCCAGCAGTCGACCGGACAGACCCATGGATTCACCCCTCCACTTT. This translates into CASSRPDRPMDSPLHF.